These T cell receptor beta chains were read from a single sample in a study of blood T cell repertoires in COVID-19. Assay used: immunoSEQ multiplex PCR; TCRdb lists only in-frame clones, some missing. The sample gives about 150,000 clones, 85% to 90% of which show up once; about 15% is in the top ten. The sequencing input was peripheral blood. All receptors derive from a middle-aged woman with acute or convalescent COVID-19. CDR3s include the opening cysteine and the closing phenylalanine or tryptophan. D genes are given only for firm matches. A row's size may be missing; if present it is once, few, many or a size class.

j_gene	abundance	v_gene	d_gene	CDR3aa	CDR3nt
TRBJ1-1	few	TRBV7-9	TRBD1	CASSLGQGITEAFF	TGTGCCAGCAGCTTAGGACAGGGGATCACTGAAGCTTTCTTT
TRBJ2-2	NA	TRBV3-1/TRBV3-2	TRBD1	CASRPTGTGNTGELFF	TGTGCCAGCAGACCAACCGGGACAGGGAACACCGGGGAGCTGTTTTTT
TRBJ1-1	NA	TRBV10-2	TRBD1	CASRDRVGNTEAFF	TGCGCCAGCAGAGACAGGGTTGGGAACACTGAAGCTTTCTTT
TRBJ2-6	NA	TRBV18	TRBD1	CASSPQGANSGANVLTF	TGTGCCAGCTCACCACAGGGGGCGAACTCTGGGGCCAACGTCCTGACTTTC
TRBJ1-2	NA	TRBV7-2	TRBD1	CASSLAGTGVVYGYTF	TGTGCCAGCAGCTTAGCCGGGACAGGGGTGGTCTATGGCTACACCTTC
TRBJ2-2	few	TRBV24-1	NA	CATSDQRLNTGELFF	TGTGCCACCAGTGACCAGCGACTTAACACCGGGGAGCTGTTTTTT
TRBJ1-3	NA	TRBV9	NA	CASSVAPPQGTGNTIYF	TGTGCCAGCAGCGTAGCCCCACCTCAGGGGACTGGAAACACCATATATTTT
TRBJ2-7	NA	TRBV28	NA	CASSFSSGVPYEQYF	TGTGCCAGCAGTTTTTCGTCGGGGGTACCCTACGAGCAGTACTTC
TRBJ2-2	NA	TRBV27	TRBD2	CASSLLADGTGELFF	TGTGCCAGCAGTTTACTAGCGGACGGGACCGGGGAGCTGTTTTTT
TRBJ2-3	NA	TRBV4-1	TRBD2	CASSQMGLAGGPQFTDTQYF	TGCGCCAGCAGCCAGATGGGACTAGCGGGAGGGCCCCAATTCACAGATACGCAGTATTTT
TRBJ2-3	NA	TRBV19	NA	CASSIGGRSTDTQYF	TGTGCCAGTAGTATTGGAGGGCGTAGCACAGATACGCAGTATTTT
TRBJ1-5	NA	TRBV9	TRBD1	CASSVEGTGGNQPQHF	TGTGCCAGCAGCGTAGAAGGGACAGGGGGCAATCAGCCCCAGCATTTT
TRBJ1-2	NA	TRBV5-5	NA	CASSFSNPPWGYTF	TGTGCCAGCAGCTTCAGTAACCCCCCTTGGGGCTACACCTTC
TRBJ2-7	once	TRBV19	NA	CASSFLYGEQYF	TGTGCCAGTAGTTTCCTCTACGGCGAGCAGTACTTC
TRBJ2-7	once	TRBV11-2	NA	CASRSPVGQRIYEQYF	TGTGCCAGCAGGTCCCCCGTAGGACAGCGCATCTACGAGCAGTACTTC
TRBJ2-5	NA	TRBV30	TRBD1	CAGRMGSGGKEETQYF	TGTGCCGGAAGGATGGGGTCAGGGGGCAAGGAAGAGACCCAGTACTTC
TRBJ2-2	NA	TRBV5-8	TRBD1	CASSLDGTGNTGELFF	TGTGCCAGCAGCTTGGACGGGACAGGGAACACCGGGGAGCTGTTTTTT
TRBJ1-3	NA	TRBV21-1	NA	CASSPRVNRTGLVTIYF	TGTGCCAGCAGCCCACGGGTCAATAGAACAGGGCTGGTCACCATATATTTT
TRBJ2-1	NA	TRBV21-1	NA	CASTLDRGGYNEQFF	TGTGCCAGCACCCTGGACAGGGGTGGGTACAATGAGCAGTTCTTC
TRBJ2-2	NA	TRBV5-1	TRBD2	CASSALAGGTGELFF	TGCGCCAGCAGCGCCCTCGCGGGAGGCACCGGGGAGCTGTTTTTT
TRBJ2-7	once	TRBV7-9	TRBD2	CASSLIPLAGESSYEQYF	TGTGCCAGCAGCTTAATCCCCCTAGCGGGAGAAAGCTCCTACGAGCAGTACTTC
TRBJ2-7	NA	TRBV7-9	NA	CASSLADRGYEQYF	TGTGCCAGCAGCTTAGCAGACCGAGGCTACGAGCAGTACTTC
TRBJ2-7	NA	TRBV7-2	NA	CASSTIPGSYEQYF	TGTGCCAGCAGCACAATACCGGGTTCCTACGAGCAGTACTTC
TRBJ1-1	once	TRBV7-3	NA	CASSLIPLANTEAFF	TGTGCCAGCAGCTTAATTCCTCTGGCGAACACTGAAGCTTTCTTT
TRBJ1-3	NA	TRBV3-1/TRBV3-2	NA	CASSQGSGSGNTIYF	TGTGCCAGCAGCCAAGGGTCCGGGTCCGGAAACACCATATATTTT
TRBJ1-1	NA	TRBV5-1	TRBD1	CASRAIAGTVAEAFF	TGCGCCAGCAGGGCGATCGCCGGGACAGTCGCTGAAGCTTTCTTT
TRBJ1-1	NA	TRBV4-1	NA	CASSQVGTGIAAFF	TGCGCCAGCAGCCAAGTGGGAACAGGGATTGCGGCTTTCTTT
TRBJ1-2	NA	TRBV14	TRBD1	CASSQDRGYRGGYTF	TGTGCCAGCAGCCAAGATCGCGGATACAGGGGTGGCTACACCTTC
TRBJ2-5	NA	TRBV9	NA	CASSVQGAETQYF	TGTGCCAGCAGCGTACAAGGAGCGGAGACCCAGTACTTC
TRBJ1-2	once	TRBV7-9	NA	CASNQVGDLGYTF	TGTGCCAGCAACCAAGTCGGGGATTTGGGCTACACCTTC
TRBJ1-1	once	TRBV30	TRBD1	CAWSASTGGTEAFF	TGTGCCTGGAGTGCGTCCACAGGGGGAACTGAAGCTTTCTTT
TRBJ2-7	NA	TRBV4-2	TRBD1	CASTPAQGQGSLYEQYF	TGTGCCAGCACCCCCGCGCAAGGACAGGGCTCCCTTTACGAGCAGTACTTC
TRBJ1-2	NA	TRBV21-1	NA	CASSKTGTEINYGYTF	TGTGCCAGCAGCAAAACCGGGACAGAGATTAACTATGGCTACACCTTC
TRBJ2-7	NA	TRBV7-2	NA	CASTPGLLAYEQYF	TGTGCCTCAACTCCGGGACTCCTCGCCTACGAGCAGTACTTC
TRBJ1-1	NA	TRBV10-3	NA	CAISKIANTEAFF	TGTGCCATCAGCAAAATAGCTAACACTGAAGCTTTCTTT
TRBJ2-5	NA	TRBV11-2	NA	CASSSPGLEETQYF	TGTGCCAGCAGCTCGCCAGGGCTCGAAGAGACCCAGTACTTC
TRBJ1-1	NA	TRBV7-9	NA	CASSSTDRLNTEAFF	TGTGCCAGCAGCTCCACCGACAGACTGAACACTGAAGCTTTCTTT
TRBJ1-2	NA	TRBV3-1/TRBV3-2	TRBD1	CASSQQQGGDYGYTF	TGTGCCAGCAGCCAGCAACAGGGGGGTGACTATGGCTACACCTTC
TRBJ2-3	NA	TRBV24-1	TRBD2	CATGLAGADTQYF	TGTGCCACCGGTCTAGCGGGAGCAGATACGCAGTATTTT
TRBJ2-1	NA	TRBV11-3	TRBD2	CASSLPGTRYNEQFF	TGTGCCAGCAGCTTACCCGGGACTAGGTACAATGAGCAGTTCTTC
TRBJ2-7	few	TRBV28	NA	CASSPYFTGDLSYEQYF	TGTGCCAGCAGTCCCTACTTCACAGGCGACCTCTCCTACGAGCAGTACTTC
TRBJ2-3	NA	TRBV7-9	TRBD1	CASSLAGTGATDTQYF	TGTGCCAGCAGCTTAGCAGGGACAGGGGCCACAGATACGCAGTATTTT
TRBJ2-1	NA	TRBV12-5	TRBD1	CASGLGQGQFF	TGTGCTAGTGGTTTGGGACAGGGTCAGTTCTTC
TRBJ1-2	NA	TRBV6-5	NA	CASRLSGVSDYGYTF	TGTGCCAGCAGGCTCTCAGGGGTTTCCGACTATGGCTACACCTTC
TRBJ2-3	NA	TRBV4-1	TRBD2	CASSQDQTSGTTDTQYF	TGCGCCAGCAGCCAAGATCAGACTAGCGGGACTACAGATACGCAGTATTTT
TRBJ2-7	NA	TRBV2	TRBD1	CASKRDRGNYEQYF	TGTGCCAGCAAGCGGGACAGGGGAAACTACGAGCAGTACTTC
TRBJ2-1	NA	TRBV27	TRBD1	CASSRQGGNEQFF	TGTGCCAGCAGTAGACAGGGGGGAAATGAGCAGTTCTTC
TRBJ2-3	NA	TRBV7-2	TRBD2	CASSPSGSTDTQYF	TGTGCCAGCAGCCCTAGCGGGAGCACAGATACGCAGTATTTT
TRBJ1-1	NA	TRBV11-2	NA	CASSSVRGSGTEAFF	TGTGCCAGCAGCTCAGTCAGGGGTTCGGGGACTGAAGCTTTCTTT
TRBJ1-4	NA	TRBV5-1	TRBD1	CASSYGTAGEKLFF	TGCGCCAGCAGCTACGGGACAGCAGGTGAAAAACTGTTTTTT
TRBJ2-7	NA	TRBV19	TRBD2	CASSISGGGEQYF	TGTGCCAGTAGTATCTCGGGGGGTGGCGAGCAGTACTTC
TRBJ2-3	NA	TRBV7-6	NA	CASSMARQDLWTDTQYF	TGTGCCAGCAGCATGGCCCGACAGGATCTTTGGACAGATACGCAGTATTTT